This T cell receptor beta chain was documented in a study of prognosis after radiotherapy for stage I lung cancer. As for the study in general: Seven or eight patients had tumors that were squamous cell carcinoma, and approximately eleven had adenocarcinoma. Metastases at distant sites emerged in several patients after radiotherapy, at a median of around seven months, whereas over twelve showed no significant progression.

The table lists this clonotype with many counts. Two-round multiplex PCR amplified TCR beta CDR3 from genomic DNA. Every TRBV and TRBJ gene had its own specific primer in first-round PCR. From the multiplex PCR reads, TCRdb called clonotypes with MiXCR, one entry per CDR3 protein. The sample has about 16,000 distinct CDR3 sequences, around 32% seen once. CDR3 length: 14 amino acids. Germline V gives CDR1 SNHLY, CDR2 FYNNEI. The ends lost 6 bases at V and 8 bases at J; junction bases unmatched: 3. With two time points in the design, 6 to 7 milliliters of peripheral blood were drawn at each one. The sample was PBMCs, taken before or after stereotactic body radiation therapy (not recorded which). The receptor comes from a donor aged 50 or older with non-small cell lung cancer. The chain joins TRBV2 to TRBJ1-6; 11 bases are shared with TRBD1. CDR3 region: CASSRDRGDSPLHF. CDR3 nucleotides: TGTGCCAGCAGCCGGGACAGGGGGGATTCACCCCTCCACTTT.